This T cell receptor (beta chain) was captured by sequencing in a study of T cell repertoires in cytomegalovirus infection. Study information: CMV infection plus the matching HLA type was flagged by public TCR beta signatures. Study observations and caveats: Clonotype analysis showed dominance of the ex vivo response by HLA-C-restricted CMV-specific TCR beta clonotypes. Adding up the frequency of public TCR beta families identified people who carried CMV plus the relevant HLA.

The germline V gene encodes CDR1 MDHEN and CDR2 SYDVKM. This CDR3 comprises 16 residues. V dropped 5 bases and J dropped 8 bases, with 24 bases sitting between them. TCRdb used MiXCR to reprocess the reads, holding one entry per CDR3 protein. The table has about 230,000 distinct CDR3 sequences, under 25% seen once; the top ten hold roughly 18%. This clonotype was counted between two and nine times. The target antigen is unknown. The receptor was derived from a human donor in good health (CMV status not recorded). Some clones in this sample may be carry-over from other donors' samples. The source material was CD8+ T cells from PBMCs. The gene calls are TRBV28 and TRBJ1-2, with D perhaps TRBD1 (5 bases). The CDR3 spells CASSPPGQKPGDGYTF. The CDR3 DNA reads as TGTGCCAGCAGTCCCCCGGGCCAAAAACCCGGGGACGGCTACACCTTC.